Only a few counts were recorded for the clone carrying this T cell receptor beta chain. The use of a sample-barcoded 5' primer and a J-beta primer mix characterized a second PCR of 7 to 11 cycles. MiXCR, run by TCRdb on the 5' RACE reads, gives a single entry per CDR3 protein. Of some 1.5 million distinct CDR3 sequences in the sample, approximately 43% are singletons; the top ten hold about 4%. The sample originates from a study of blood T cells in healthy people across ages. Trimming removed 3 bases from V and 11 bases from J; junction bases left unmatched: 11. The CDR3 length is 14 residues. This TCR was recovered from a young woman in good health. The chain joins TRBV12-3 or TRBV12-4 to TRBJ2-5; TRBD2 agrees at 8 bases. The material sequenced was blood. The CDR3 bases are TGTGCCAGCAGTTTTTCGGGGGGGAATGGTGTGCAGTACTTC. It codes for CASSFSGGNGVQYF.